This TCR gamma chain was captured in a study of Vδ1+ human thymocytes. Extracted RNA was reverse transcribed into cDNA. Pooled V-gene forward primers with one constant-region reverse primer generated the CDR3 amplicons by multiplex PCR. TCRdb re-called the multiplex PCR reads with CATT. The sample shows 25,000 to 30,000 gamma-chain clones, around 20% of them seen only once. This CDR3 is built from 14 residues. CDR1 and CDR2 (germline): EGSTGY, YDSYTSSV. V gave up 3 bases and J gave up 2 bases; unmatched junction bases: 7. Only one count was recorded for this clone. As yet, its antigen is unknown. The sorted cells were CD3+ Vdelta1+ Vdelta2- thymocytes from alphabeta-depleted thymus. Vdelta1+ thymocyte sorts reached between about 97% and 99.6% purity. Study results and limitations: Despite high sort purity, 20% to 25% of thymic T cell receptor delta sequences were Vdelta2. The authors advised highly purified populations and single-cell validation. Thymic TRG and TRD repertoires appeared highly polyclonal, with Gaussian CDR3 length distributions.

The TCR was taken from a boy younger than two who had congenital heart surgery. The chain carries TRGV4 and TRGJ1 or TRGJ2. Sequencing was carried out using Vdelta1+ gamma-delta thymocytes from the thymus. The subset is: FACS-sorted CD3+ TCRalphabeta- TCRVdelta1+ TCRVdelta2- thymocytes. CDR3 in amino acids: CATWDPLDYYKKLF. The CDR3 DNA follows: TGTGCCACCTGGGATCCTTTAGATTATTATAAGAAACTCTTT.